The present T cell receptor (beta chain) was sequenced within a study of vaccination effects on CD4 cells after COVID-19. For the study at large: Each participant was given two doses of one vaccine (BNT162b2 or mRNA-1273). General study results and limits: Infection- and vaccine-induced clones contracted markedly late after vaccination. Just 1 of 255 vaccine-induced clones in healthy recipients was cross-reactive.

The data were produced by immunoSEQ multiplex PCR, yet TCRdb's version contains in-frame clones alone and is incomplete. The sample has around 79,000 clones; about 79% are singletons. The J segment lost 2 bases and the V segment lost 2 bases, leaving 3 bases of the junction unmatched. This CDR3 contains 15 residues. CDR1 is MDHEN, CDR2 SYDVKM, per germline. Sequencing was preceded by expansion of antigen-specific CD4+ T cells with viral peptide pools in the ViraFEST assay. At the end of about ten days of culture, CD4+ T cells were isolated. Among the vaccine recipients, none had a prior SARS-CoV-2 infection, and nucleocapsid antibodies were negative. Cultures had half their medium replaced with IL-2 medium on days 3 and 7. On this clone itself: Its matching antigen is unknown.

The material sequenced was CD4+ T cells from PBMCs cultured with SARS-CoV-2 spike peptides, taken before COVID-19 vaccination. This clonotype originated in a human donor who received a COVID-19 vaccine. The gene calls are TRBV28 and TRBJ1-5; TRBD1 aligns across 7 bases. In nucleotides, the CDR3 is TGTGCCAGCAGTTTACCTGGACAGGGCAATCAGCCCCAGCATTTT. It specifies CASSLPGQGNQPQHF.